This T cell receptor beta chain originates from a study of blood T cell repertoires in COVID-19. The wider study: There were acute and convalescent COVID-19 samples, and they came from the United States, Italy and Spain. PBMCs, B-cell-depleted T cells, or T cells were the source of the cDNA or gDNA that made up the material.

Repertoires were generated with immunoSEQ multiplex PCR, while TCRdb's copy carries only in-frame clones and drops some. This sample has some 200,000 clones; 80% occur once, and the top ten carry 5.5% to 7%. Germline CDR1 reads KGHSH; CDR2 reads LQKENI. CDR3 length: 15 amino acids. V lost 4 bases, J lost 2 bases, and 7 bases stayed unmatched. The sequenced sample was peripheral blood. The sequence was collected from a woman between 65 and 79 years old with acute or convalescent COVID-19. The chain links TRBV18 to TRBJ2-7, with 8 bases lining up with TRBD2. Written as DNA, the CDR3 is TGTGCCAGCTCACTCCTACTAGCGGCGACCTACGAGCAGTACTTC. Protein: CASSLLLAATYEQYF.